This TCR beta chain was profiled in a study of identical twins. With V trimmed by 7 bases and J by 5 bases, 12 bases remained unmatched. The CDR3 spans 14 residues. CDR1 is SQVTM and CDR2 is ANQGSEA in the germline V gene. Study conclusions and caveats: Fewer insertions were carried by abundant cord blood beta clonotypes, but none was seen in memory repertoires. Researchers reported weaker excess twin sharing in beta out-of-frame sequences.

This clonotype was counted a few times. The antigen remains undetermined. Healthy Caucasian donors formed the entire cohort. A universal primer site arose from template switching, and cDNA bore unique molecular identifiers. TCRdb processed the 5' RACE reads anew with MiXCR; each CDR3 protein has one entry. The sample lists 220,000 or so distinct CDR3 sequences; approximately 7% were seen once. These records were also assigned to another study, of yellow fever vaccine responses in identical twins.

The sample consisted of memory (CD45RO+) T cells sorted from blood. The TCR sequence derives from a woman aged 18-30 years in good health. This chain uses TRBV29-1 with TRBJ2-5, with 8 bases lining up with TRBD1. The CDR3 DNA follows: TGCAGCGCCTGCATTACAGGGGGTAGTGAGACCCAGTACTTC. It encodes CSACITGGSETQYF. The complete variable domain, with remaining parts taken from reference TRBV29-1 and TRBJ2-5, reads SAVISQKPSRDICQRGTSLTIQCQVDSQVTMMFWYRQQPGQSLTLIATANQGSEATYESGFVIDKFPISRPNLTFSTLTVSNMSPEDSSIYLCSACITGGSETQYFGPGTRLLVL.